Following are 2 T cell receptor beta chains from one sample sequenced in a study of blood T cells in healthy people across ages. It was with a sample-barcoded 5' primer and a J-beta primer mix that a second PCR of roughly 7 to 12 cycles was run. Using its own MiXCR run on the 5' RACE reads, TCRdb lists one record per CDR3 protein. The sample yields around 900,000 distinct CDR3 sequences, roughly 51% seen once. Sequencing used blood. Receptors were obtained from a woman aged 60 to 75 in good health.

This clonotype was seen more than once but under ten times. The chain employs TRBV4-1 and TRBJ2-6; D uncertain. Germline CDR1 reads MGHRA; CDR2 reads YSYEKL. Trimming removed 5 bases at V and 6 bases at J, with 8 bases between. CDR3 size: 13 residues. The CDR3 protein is CASSLVAANVLTF. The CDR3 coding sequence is TGCGCCAGCAGCTTGGTCGCGGCCAACGTCCTGACTTTC.

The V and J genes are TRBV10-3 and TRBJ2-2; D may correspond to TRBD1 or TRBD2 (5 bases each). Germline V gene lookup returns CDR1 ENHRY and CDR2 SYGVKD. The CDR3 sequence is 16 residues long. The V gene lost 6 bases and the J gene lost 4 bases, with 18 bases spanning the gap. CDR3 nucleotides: TGTGCCATCAGCGGCGGTGGGGGTATGAGCACCGGGGAGCTGTTTTTT. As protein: CAISGGGGMSTGELFF.